The next 10 T cell receptor beta chains were all read from a single sample in a study of blood T cell repertoires in COVID-19. Profiled with immunoSEQ multiplex PCR; TCRdb holds only in-frame clones, not every one. The data show around 270,000 clones, more than 75% seen once. The material sequenced was peripheral blood. Receptor source: a woman in her forties or fifties with acute or convalescent COVID-19.

This clone was counted once. The CDR3 coding sequence is TGTGCCAGCAGCTTCGAGGGTAGCTACGAGCAGTACTTC. It yields the protein CASSFEGSYEQYF. V usage is TRBV7-9 and J usage is TRBJ2-7; possibly TRBD2 for D (5 bases). The CDR3 sequence is 13 residues long. In germline, CDR1 is SEHNR, CDR2 FQNEAQ (reference sequence). V was cut by 3 bases and J by 3 bases, with 9 bases left in between.

The V gene is TRBV7-9, the J gene TRBJ2-7; 7 bases match TRBD1. J gave up 2 bases and V 3 bases, and 7 bases lay outside the gene matches. Looked up from germline, CDR1 is SEHNR and CDR2 is FQNEAQ (reference sequence). The CDR3 runs to 15 residues. The CDR3 loop reads CASSFPGQEPYEQYF. Here the CDR3 DNA reads TGTGCCAGCAGCTTCCCCGGACAGGAGCCCTACGAGCAGTACTTC.

V and J are TRBV30 and TRBJ2-5; 12 bases agree with TRBD2. CDR3 length equals 18 residues. Trimming took 3 bases from V and 2 from J; bases not matched to a gene: 13. Germline V lookup: CDR1 GTSNPN, CDR2 SVGIG (reference sequence). The CDR3 bases are TGTGCCTGGAGCGTTCCCGGGACTAGCGGGTGGGGACAAGAGACCCAGTACTTC. This gives the protein CAWSVPGTSGWGQETQYF. The entire variable domain, with the rest obtained from reference TRBV30 and TRBJ2-5, is as follows: SQTIHQWPATLVQPVGSPLSLECTVEGTSNPNLYWYRQAAGRGLQLLFYSVGIGQISSEVPQNLSASRPQDRQFILSSKKLLLSDSGFYLCAWSVPGTSGWGQETQYFGPGTRLLVL.

The chain recombines TRBV4-1 with TRBJ2-1, with 10 positions matching TRBD2. Germline CDR1 MGHRA, CDR2 YSYEKL. This CDR3 contains 16 residues. V shed 6 bases and J 8 bases; nucleotides not matched to a gene: 13. The CDR3 here is CASSLKLAGNDYEQFF. CDR3 in DNA: TGCGCCAGCAGTCTAAAACTAGCGGGAAACGACTATGAGCAGTTCTTC.

This clone was observed once. This chain uses TRBV19 with TRBJ2-3; a weak D match, TRBD2 (6 bases). The germline V and J ends were trimmed by 5 bases and 2 bases, with 11 bases remaining between them. This CDR3 is built from 14 residues. The germline CDR1 and CDR2 sequences are LNHDA and SQIVND (reference sequence). The CDR3 coding sequence is TGTGCCAGTAGTGCCTGGACTAACACAGATACGCAGTATTTT. Residues: CASSAWTNTDTQYF.

The chain uses TRBV7-9 and TRBJ1-2, with D maybe TRBD1 (5 bases). Per germline, CDR1 SEHNR and CDR2 FQNEAQ (reference sequence). This CDR3 has 14 residues. Trimming removed 2 bases from V and 2 bases from J, with 9 bases in between. As DNA, the CDR3 is TGTGCCAGCAGCTTAAGACAGAGCAACTATGGCTACACCTTC. Amino acid sequence: CASSLRQSNYGYTF. Variable domain in full (rest from reference TRBV7-9 and TRBJ1-2): DTGVSQNPRHKITKRGQNVTFRCDPISEHNRLYWYRQTLGQGPEFLTYFQNEAQLEKSRLLSDRFSAERPKGSFSTLEIQRTEQGDSAMYLCASSLRQSNYGYTFGSGTRLTVV.

This clone has more than one count but fewer than ten. The chain is built from TRBV3-1 (or the pseudogene TRBV3-2) and TRBJ1-5, with unresolved D. Germline CDR1 reads LGHDT; CDR2 reads YNNKEL (reference sequence). Trimming pared 3 bases from V and 3 bases from J, leaving 12 bases between. This CDR3 contains 15 residues. The CDR3 DNA is TGTGCCAGCAGCCAGAGGCCTCACCTCAATCAGCCCCAGCATTTT. Amino acid sequence: CASSQRPHLNQPQHF.

The chain links TRBV7-6 to TRBJ2-3; 7 positions agree with TRBD2. The germline gives CDR1 SGHVS, CDR2 FNYEAQ. This CDR3 spans 15 amino acids. J gave up 1 base and V 5 bases, and 6 bases lay outside the gene matches. CDR3 sequence reads: CASSRSTSGTDTQYF. CDR3 coding DNA: TGTGCCAGCAGCCGGTCAACTAGCGGCACAGATACGCAGTATTTT.

J is TRBJ2-7 and V is TRBV25-1, with TRBD2 identical over 7 bases. The V gene end was trimmed by 10 bases and the J gene end by 7 bases; junction bases not matched to a gene: 16. CDR3 length: 14 amino acids. The germline CDR1 and CDR2 sequences are MGHDK and SYGVNS. CDR3 in amino acids: CATLFGRAAGEQYF. The CDR3 nucleotides read TGTGCCACCCTCTTTGGACGGGCAGCGGGGGAGCAGTACTTC.

This clone is termed medium-sized. The chain recombines TRBV2 with TRBJ1-2; no firm D call. V lost 0 bases and J lost 4, with 9 bases in between. CDR3 size: 14 residues. Per the germline V gene, CDR1 is SNHLY and CDR2 is FYNNEI. CDR3 in amino acids: CASSEARSSYGYTF. The CDR3 bases are TGTGCCAGCAGTGAAGCGAGAAGTTCCTATGGCTACACCTTC.